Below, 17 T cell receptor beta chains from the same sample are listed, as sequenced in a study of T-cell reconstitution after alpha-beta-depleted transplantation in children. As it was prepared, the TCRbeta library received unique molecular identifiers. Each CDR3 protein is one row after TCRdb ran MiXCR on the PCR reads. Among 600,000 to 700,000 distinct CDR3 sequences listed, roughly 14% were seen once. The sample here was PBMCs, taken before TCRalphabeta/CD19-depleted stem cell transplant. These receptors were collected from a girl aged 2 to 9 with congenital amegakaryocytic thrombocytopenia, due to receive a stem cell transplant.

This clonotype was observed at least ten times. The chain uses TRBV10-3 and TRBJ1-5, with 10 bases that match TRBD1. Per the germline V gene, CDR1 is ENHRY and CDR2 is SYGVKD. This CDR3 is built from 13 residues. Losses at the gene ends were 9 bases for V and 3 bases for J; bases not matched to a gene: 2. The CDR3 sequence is CAIGTGDNQPQHF. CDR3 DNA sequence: TGTGCCATTGGGACAGGGGACAATCAGCCCCAGCATTTT.

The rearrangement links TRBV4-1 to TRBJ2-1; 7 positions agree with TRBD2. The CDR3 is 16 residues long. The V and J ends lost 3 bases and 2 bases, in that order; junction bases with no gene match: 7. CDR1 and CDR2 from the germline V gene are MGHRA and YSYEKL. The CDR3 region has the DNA TGCGCCAGCAGCCAGATGCCGGGGGGTGCCTACAATGAGCAGTTCTTC. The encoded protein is CASSQMPGGAYNEQFF.

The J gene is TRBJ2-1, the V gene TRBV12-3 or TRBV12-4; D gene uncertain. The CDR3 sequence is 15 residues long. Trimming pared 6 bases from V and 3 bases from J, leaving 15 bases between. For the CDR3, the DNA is TGTGCCAGCAGAAATCCTAGGTGGGGCTACAATGAGCAGTTCTTC. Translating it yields CASRNPRWGYNEQFF.

For the CDR3, the DNA is TGTGCCTGGAGTCCGACACAGGGGCGGGGCACTGAAGCTTTCTTT. Its translation: CAWSPTQGRGTEAFF. This chain uses TRBV30 with TRBJ1-1; 7 bases fit TRBD1. This CDR3 has 15 residues. CDR1 is GTSNPN, CDR2 SVGIG, per germline (reference sequence). The J segment lost 4 bases and the V segment lost 2 bases, leaving 10 bases of the junction unmatched.

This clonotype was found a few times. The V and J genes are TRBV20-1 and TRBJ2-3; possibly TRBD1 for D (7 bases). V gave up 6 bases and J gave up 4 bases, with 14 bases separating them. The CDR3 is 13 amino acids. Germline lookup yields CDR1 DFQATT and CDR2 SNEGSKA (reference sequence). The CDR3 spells CSALGGGSDTQYF. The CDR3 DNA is TGCAGTGCCTTAGGAGGGGGCTCAGATACGCAGTATTTT.

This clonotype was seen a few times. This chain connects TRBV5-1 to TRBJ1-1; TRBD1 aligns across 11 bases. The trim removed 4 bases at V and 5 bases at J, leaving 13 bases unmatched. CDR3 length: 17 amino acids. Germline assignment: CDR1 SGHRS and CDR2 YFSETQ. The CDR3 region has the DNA TGCGCCAGCAGCCTGCCTCGCGTCGGACAGGGGGCGACTGAAGCTTTCTTT. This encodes CASSLPRVGQGATEAFF.

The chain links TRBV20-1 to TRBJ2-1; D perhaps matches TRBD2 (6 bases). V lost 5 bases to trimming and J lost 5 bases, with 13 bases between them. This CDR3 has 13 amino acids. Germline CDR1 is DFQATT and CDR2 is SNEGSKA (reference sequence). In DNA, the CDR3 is TGCAGTGCTTGCCGGGACTCAGACAATGAGCAGTTCTTC. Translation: CSACRDSDNEQFF.

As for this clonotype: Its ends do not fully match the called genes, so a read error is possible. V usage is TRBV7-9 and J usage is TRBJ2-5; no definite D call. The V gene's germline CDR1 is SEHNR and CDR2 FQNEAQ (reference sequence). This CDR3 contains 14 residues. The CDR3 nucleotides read TGTGCCAGCAGCCGAGGAGACAACCAGGAGACCCAGTACTTC. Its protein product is CASSRGDNQETQYF.

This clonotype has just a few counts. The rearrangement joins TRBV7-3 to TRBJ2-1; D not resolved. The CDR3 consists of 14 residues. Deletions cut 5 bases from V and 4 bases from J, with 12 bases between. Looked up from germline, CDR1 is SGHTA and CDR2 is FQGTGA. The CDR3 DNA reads TGTGCCAGCAGCCCCCGGGCGGAATACAATGAGCAGTTCTTC. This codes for CASSPRAEYNEQFF.

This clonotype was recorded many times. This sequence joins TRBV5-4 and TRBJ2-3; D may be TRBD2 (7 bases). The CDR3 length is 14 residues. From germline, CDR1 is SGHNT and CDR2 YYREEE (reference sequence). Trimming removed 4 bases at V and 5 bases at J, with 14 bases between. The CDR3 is CASSTWGGGDTQYF. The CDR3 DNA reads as TGTGCCAGCAGCACATGGGGAGGGGGAGATACGCAGTATTTT.

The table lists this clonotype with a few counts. The CDR3 bases are TGCAGCGTTGAAGATGGCAGGGGGGAAGAGACCCAGTACTTC. This sequence encodes CSVEDGRGEETQYF. The rearrangement links TRBV29-1 to TRBJ2-5; a weak D match, TRBD1 (7 bases). Germline values: CDR1 SQVTM, CDR2 ANQGSEA. CDR3 length: 14 residues. The V end lost 0 bases, the J end lost 3 bases, and 11 bases lay between the germline ends.

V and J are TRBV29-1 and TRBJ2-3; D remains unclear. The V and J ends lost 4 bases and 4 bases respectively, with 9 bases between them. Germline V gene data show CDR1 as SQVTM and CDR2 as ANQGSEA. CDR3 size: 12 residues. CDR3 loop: CSVVSRSDTQYF. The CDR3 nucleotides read TGCAGCGTTGTGTCTAGGTCAGATACGCAGTATTTT.

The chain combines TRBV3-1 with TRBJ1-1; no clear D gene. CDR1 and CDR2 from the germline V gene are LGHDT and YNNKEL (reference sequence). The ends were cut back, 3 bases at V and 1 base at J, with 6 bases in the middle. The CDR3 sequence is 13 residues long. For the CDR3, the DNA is TGTGCCAGCAGCCACCGGGCGAACACTGAAGCTTTCTTT. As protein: CASSHRANTEAFF.

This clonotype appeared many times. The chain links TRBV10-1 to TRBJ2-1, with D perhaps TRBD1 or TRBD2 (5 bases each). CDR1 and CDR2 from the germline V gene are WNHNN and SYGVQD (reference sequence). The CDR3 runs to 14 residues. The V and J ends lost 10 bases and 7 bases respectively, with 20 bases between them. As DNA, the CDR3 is TGCGCCACCGCTGAGACCGGGACCCAGAATGAGCAGTTCTTC. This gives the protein CATAETGTQNEQFF.

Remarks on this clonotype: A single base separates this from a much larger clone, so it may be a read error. The chain's CDR3 is CSGQDPSRDTQYF. In DNA form, the CDR3 reads TGCAGTGGTCAGGACCCTAGCAGGGATACGCAGTATTTT. The V and J genes are TRBV20-1 and TRBJ2-3, with a possible D match to TRBD2 (5 bases). The CDR3 runs 13 residues. Trimming pared 7 bases from V and 6 bases from J, leaving 17 bases between. Germline values: CDR1 DFQATT, CDR2 SNEGSKA (reference sequence).

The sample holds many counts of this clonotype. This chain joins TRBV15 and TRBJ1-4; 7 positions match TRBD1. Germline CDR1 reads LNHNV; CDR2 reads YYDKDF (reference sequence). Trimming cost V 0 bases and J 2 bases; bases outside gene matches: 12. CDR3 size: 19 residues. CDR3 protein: CATSREPRGGSYTNEKLFF. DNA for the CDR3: TGTGCCACCAGCAGAGAGCCCAGGGGGGGTTCGTACACTAATGAAAAACTGTTTTTT.

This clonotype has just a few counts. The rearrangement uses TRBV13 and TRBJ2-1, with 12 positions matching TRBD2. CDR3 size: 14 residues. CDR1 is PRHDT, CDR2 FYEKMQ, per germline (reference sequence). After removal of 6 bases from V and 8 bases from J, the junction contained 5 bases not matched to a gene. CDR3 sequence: CASRPGLAGHEQFF. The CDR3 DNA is TGTGCCAGCAGACCCGGACTAGCGGGACATGAGCAGTTCTTC.